The rows below give T cell receptor beta chains drawn from one sample of a study of shared clonotypes between healthy human individuals. Produced via immunoSEQ multiplex PCR; TCRdb's table is partial and in-frame only. The data hold about half a million clones, with almost 80% observed a single time. The sample was PBMCs. These receptors were taken from a woman aged 35 to 49 in good health. Some clones in this sample may be carry-over from other donors' samples. CDR3s include the opening cysteine and the closing phenylalanine or tryptophan. A D gene is named only where the DNA matches it firmly. A clone size is listed for some rows: how often the clone was seen (once, few, many), or a class if it is expanded.

abundance | j_gene | v_gene | d_gene | CDR3aa | CDR3nt
NA | TRBJ2-3 | TRBV28 | TRBD2 | CASSPTSGRRDTQYF | TGTGCCAGCAGCCCAACTAGCGGGAGGAGGGATACGCAGTATTTT
NA | TRBJ1-6 | TRBV5-4 | NA | CASSLDSNSPLHF | TGTGCCAGCAGCTTGGACAGTAATTCACCCCTCCACTTT
NA | TRBJ2-3 | TRBV7-6 | NA | CASSSIRGRGLDTQYF | TGTGCCAGCAGCTCTATCCGTGGCAGAGGGCTGGATACGCAGTATTTT
NA | TRBJ1-1 | TRBV18 | NA | CASSPDVTATEAFF | TGTGCCAGCTCACCTGACGTGACTGCCACTGAAGCTTTCTTT
few | TRBJ1-2 | TRBV29-1 | TRBD1 | CSVGVGGGDGYTF | TGCAGCGTTGGGGTTGGAGGGGGCGATGGCTACACCTTC
NA | TRBJ2-2 | TRBV2 | NA | CASSYGNTGELFF | TGTGCCAGCAGTTACGGGAACACCGGGGAGCTGTTTTTT
once | TRBJ2-1 | TRBV5-1 | NA | CASSLFSLGGAENEQFF | TGCGCCAGCAGCTTGTTCTCCTTAGGGGGTGCGGAGAATGAGCAGTTCTTC
NA | TRBJ2-1 | TRBV7-3 | TRBD2 | CASSWTSGSKNEQFF | TGTGCCAGCAGCTGGACTAGCGGGAGCAAGAATGAGCAGTTCTTC
NA | TRBJ2-7 | TRBV11-2 | TRBD1 | CASSPGTGGGEQYF | TGTGCCAGCAGCCCAGGGACAGGGGGCGGCGAGCAGTACTTC
NA | TRBJ2-1 | TRBV2 | TRBD2 | CASRTMSSSGGSYNEQFF | TGTGCCAGCAGAACTATGAGTAGTAGCGGGGGCTCCTACAATGAGCAGTTCTTC
NA | TRBJ2-7 | TRBV2 | NA | CASQFYGERYYEQYF | TGTGCCAGCCAGTTCTATGGGGAGAGATACTACGAGCAGTACTTC
NA | TRBJ2-5 | TRBV15 | NA | CATSRNTERRQETQYF | TGTGCCACCAGCAGAAATACCGAGAGGCGGCAAGAGACCCAGTACTTC
NA | TRBJ2-2 | TRBV28 | TRBD1 | CASRTGEQRGELFF | TGTGCCAGCAGGACAGGGGAACAACGCGGGGAGCTGTTTTTT
once | TRBJ2-5 | TRBV7-6 | NA | CASSLEWAEETQYF | TGTGCCAGCAGCTTAGAATGGGCGGAAGAGACCCAGTACTTC
NA | TRBJ2-4 | TRBV28 | NA | CASRPRVRGRGPAKNIQYF | TGTGCCAGCAGACCCCGAGTTCGGGGCCGAGGACCAGCCAAAAACATTCAGTACTTC
few | TRBJ1-5 | TRBV7-2 | NA | CASSSRYSNQPQHF | TGTGCCAGCAGCTCAAGGTATAGCAATCAGCCCCAGCATTTT
NA | TRBJ2-7 | TRBV6-5 | TRBD1 | CASRNRGHFGEQYF | TGTGCCAGCAGAAACAGGGGGCATTTTGGGGAGCAGTACTTC
once | TRBJ1-5 | TRBV6-1 | NA | CASSGRASNQPQHF | TGTGCCAGCAGTGGCCGGGCCTCCAATCAGCCCCAGCATTTT
NA | TRBJ2-1 | TRBV30 | TRBD2 | CATSRGLAGQNEQFF | TGTGCCACATCCCGAGGACTAGCGGGACAGAATGAGCAGTTCTTC
NA | TRBJ2-5 | TRBV7-9 | TRBD2 | CASSRGTSGYQETQYF | TGTGCCAGCAGCCGAGGGACTAGCGGGTACCAAGAGACCCAGTACTTC
NA | TRBJ2-1 | TRBV7-2 | NA | CASSLERSSYNEQFF | TGTGCCAGCAGCTTAGAAAGGAGCTCCTACAATGAGCAGTTCTTC
NA | TRBJ1-1 | TRBV7-3 | NA | CASSKGWNTEAFF | TGTGCCAGCAGCAAGGGTTGGAACACTGAAGCTTTCTTT
NA | TRBJ2-3 | TRBV7-6 | NA | CASSLASGWADTQYF | TGTGCCAGCAGCTTAGCGTCGGGTTGGGCAGATACGCAGTATTTT
NA | TRBJ2-5 | TRBV2 | NA | CASSGGRTYQETQYF | TGTGCCAGCAGTGGCGGGCGGACGTACCAAGAGACCCAGTACTTC
NA | TRBJ2-7 | TRBV19 | NA | CASSMLVSHEQYF | TGTGCCAGTAGTATGCTAGTCTCCCACGAGCAGTACTTC
NA | TRBJ1-2 | TRBV6-1 | NA | CASSETGKYGYTF | TGTGCCAGCAGTGAAACAGGGAAATATGGCTACACCTTC
NA | TRBJ1-1 | TRBV28 | NA | CASSLTALGVNTEAFF | TGTGCCAGCAGTTTAACGGCCTTAGGGGTGAACACTGAAGCTTTCTTT
NA | TRBJ1-3 | TRBV5-1 | NA | CASSLGQPDGNTIYF | TGCGCCAGCAGCCTCGGACAGCCAGATGGAAACACCATATATTTT
NA | TRBJ1-2 | TRBV5-5 | NA | CASSPRVPYGYTF | TGTGCCAGCAGCCCCCGGGTCCCCTATGGCTACACCTTC
NA | TRBJ1-2 | TRBV15 | TRBD1 | CATSRPQGAGNHGYTF | TGTGCCACCAGCAGACCCCAGGGGGCCGGCAATCATGGCTACACCTTC
NA | TRBJ2-7 | TRBV5-8 | TRBD2 | CASSRRLAGARYEQYF | TGTGCCAGCAGCCGCAGACTAGCGGGAGCGAGATACGAGCAGTACTTC
NA | TRBJ1-3 | TRBV7-2 | TRBD1 | CASSFSGGRGNTIYF | TGTGCCAGCAGCTTCTCAGGGGGGAGGGGAAACACCATATATTTT
NA | TRBJ1-1 | TRBV6-5 | NA | CASSYGTQITEAFF | TGTGCCAGCAGTTACGGGACTCAAATCACTGAAGCTTTCTTT
NA | TRBJ1-3 | TRBV2 | NA | CASRVGRSSGNTIYF | TGTGCCAGCAGAGTGGGACGTAGCTCTGGAAACACCATATATTTT
many | TRBJ2-5 | TRBV11-2 | TRBD1 | CASSTTGAETQYF | TGTGCCAGCAGCACCACAGGGGCAGAGACCCAGTACTTC
NA | TRBJ2-7 | TRBV5-1 | TRBD1 | CASSPGTGWEQYF | TGCGCCAGCAGCCCGGGGACAGGGTGGGAGCAGTACTTC
NA | TRBJ2-7 | TRBV4-1 | NA | CASSQQVSYEQYF | TGCGCCAGCAGCCAACAGGTCTCCTACGAGCAGTACTTC
NA | TRBJ1-3 | TRBV21-1 | NA | CALQGRCRYSGNTIYF | TGTGCCCTACAAGGGAGGTGCCGATACTCTGGAAACACCATATATTTT
NA | TRBJ2-7 | TRBV30 | TRBD2 | CAWSPRGRGGSHSYEQYF | TGTGCCTGGAGCCCCCGAGGACGGGGGGGGAGTCACTCCTACGAGCAGTACTTC
NA | TRBJ2-6 | TRBV9 | NA | CASSLGESSGANVLTF | TGTGCCAGCAGCCTGGGAGAATCCTCTGGGGCCAACGTCCTGACTTTC
NA | TRBJ2-1 | TRBV7-3 | TRBD1 | CASSPRTGAPLDEQFF | TGTGCCAGCAGCCCCCGGACAGGGGCCCCTTTGGATGAGCAGTTCTTC
NA | TRBJ2-7 | TRBV10-1 | TRBD1 | CASGRDRDIPSYEQYF | TGCGCCAGCGGCCGGGACAGGGACATCCCCTCCTACGAGCAGTACTTC
NA | TRBJ2-1 | TRBV29-1 | TRBD2 | CSALGRGSYNEQFF | TGCAGCGCCCTGGGGAGGGGCTCCTACAATGAGCAGTTCTTC
NA | TRBJ1-2 | TRBV2 | NA | CASSELRNYGYTF | TGTGCCAGCAGTGAACTCAGGAACTATGGCTACACCTTC
once | TRBJ2-1 | TRBV30 | NA | CAWSPGGYEQFF | TGTGCCTGGAGCCCCGGGGGCTATGAGCAGTTCTTC
many | TRBJ2-3 | TRBV6-4 | TRBD2 | CASSDGLATDTQYF | TGTGCCAGCAGTGACGGACTAGCGACAGATACGCAGTATTTT
NA | TRBJ2-7 | TRBV23-1 | TRBD1 | CASSHGNRGNYEQYF | TGCGCCAGCAGTCATGGGAACAGGGGGAACTACGAGCAGTACTTC
NA | TRBJ1-3 | TRBV18 | NA | CASSPVEGSGNTIYF | TGTGCCAGCTCACCCGTAGAAGGGTCTGGAAACACCATATATTTT
NA | TRBJ1-4 | TRBV5-1 | NA | CASSTEGGTNEKLFF | TGCGCCAGCAGCACTGAAGGGGGAACTAATGAAAAACTGTTTTTT
NA | TRBJ2-7 | TRBV10-2 | NA | CASSGAYEQYF | TGCGCCAGCAGTGGTGCCTACGAGCAGTACTTC